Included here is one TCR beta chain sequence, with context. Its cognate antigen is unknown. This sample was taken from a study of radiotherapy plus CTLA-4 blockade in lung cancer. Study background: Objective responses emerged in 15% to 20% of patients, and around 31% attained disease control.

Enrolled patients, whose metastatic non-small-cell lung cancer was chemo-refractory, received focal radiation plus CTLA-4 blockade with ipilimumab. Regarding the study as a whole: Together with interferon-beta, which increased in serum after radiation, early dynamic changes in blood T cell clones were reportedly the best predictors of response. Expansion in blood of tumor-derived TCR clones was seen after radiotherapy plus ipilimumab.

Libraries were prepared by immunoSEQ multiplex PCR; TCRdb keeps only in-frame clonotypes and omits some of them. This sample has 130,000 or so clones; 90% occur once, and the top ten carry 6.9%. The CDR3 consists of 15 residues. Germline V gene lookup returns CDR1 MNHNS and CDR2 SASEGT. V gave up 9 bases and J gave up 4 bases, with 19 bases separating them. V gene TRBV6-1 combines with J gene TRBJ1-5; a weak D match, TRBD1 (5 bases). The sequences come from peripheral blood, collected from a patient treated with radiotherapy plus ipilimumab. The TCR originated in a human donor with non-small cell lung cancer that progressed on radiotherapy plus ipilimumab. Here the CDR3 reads CASLYRSQRNQPQHF. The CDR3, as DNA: TGTGCCAGTTTGTACAGGTCCCAACGGAATCAGCCCCAGCATTTT.